This T cell receptor beta chain was observed in a study of cytomegalovirus exposure and HLA in healthy donors. The germline V gene has CDR1 SGHRS and CDR2 YFSETQ. J gave up 4 bases and V 5 bases, and 7 bases lay outside the gene matches. The CDR3 covers 14 residues. The PCR made use of 60 Vbeta and 13 Jbeta primers. TCRdb's copy holds only in-frame clones and misses some; the assay was immunoSEQ multiplex PCR. This sample has about 140,000 clones, with roughly four fifths found just once. The receptor comes from a woman aged 35 to 49 in good health and CMV-seronegative. This chain joins TRBV5-1 and TRBJ2-3; 7 nucleotides agree with TRBD1. The sequencing sample was made of PBMCs. The CDR3 protein is CASRPGQAADTQYF. In DNA form, the CDR3 reads TGCGCCAGCAGACCCGGACAGGCAGCAGATACGCAGTATTTT.